The rows below give T cell receptor beta chains drawn from one sample of a study of T cells expressing NK-cell markers. With the 5' RACE reads reprocessed, TCRdb shows one record per CDR3 protein and no DNA. Across 350,000 to 450,000 distinct CDR3 sequences, the top ten clones capture around 5.2% of the sample. The sample was blood T cells: a sorted CD56 or NKG2C T cell subset, CD4+ or CD8+ T cells, or bulk PBMC T cells (not recorded which). These receptor sequences come from a man aged 18-69 years in good health. CDR3s include the opening cysteine and the closing phenylalanine or tryptophan. Each record gives: CDR3 length, V gene, J gene, CDR3 protein.

14,TRBV3-1,TRBJ1-4,CASSQEGALRELFF
14,TRBV7-9,TRBJ1-4,CASNGGTGGEKLFF
14,TRBV24-1,TRBJ2-2,CATSARGETGELFF
15,TRBV20-1,TRBJ1-2,CSARGNRNANYGYTF
17,TRBV5-1,TRBJ1-5,CASSLWPQDNPNQPQHF
19,TRBV20-1,TRBJ1-5,CSAPPDGWAGKYSNQPQHF
12,TRBV29-1,TRBJ2-5,CSVDAGHETQYF
14,TRBV6-5,TRBJ1-1,CASSLPGTGGKAFF
16,TRBV2,TRBJ2-2,CASSDLGQVGDGELFF
16,TRBV20-1,TRBJ2-1,CSARSYPSGGNNEQFF
11,TRBV29-1,TRBJ1-1,CSVVPGAEAFF
13,TRBV5-6,TRBJ2-3,CASSLASWNTQYF
20,TRBV10-3,TRBJ1-1,CAISDVVEPRPPLRATEAFF
16,TRBV15,TRBJ2-3,CATSRGDAGGTDTQYF
17,TRBV9,TRBJ1-5,CASSGHRVGGTNQPQHF
18,TRBV5-1,TRBJ1-1,CASSLWTIDTGKDTEAFF
14,TRBV18,TRBJ2-7,CASSPQRSGYEQYF
15,TRBV11-2,TRBJ2-7,CASSPTGFTSYEQYF
15,TRBV7-9,TRBJ1-6,CASSLGGTEKAPLHF
15,TRBV4-1,TRBJ2-7,CASSQASGFGYEQYF
15,TRBV4-2,TRBJ2-1,CASSQGTLTYNEQFF
15,TRBV27,TRBJ1-6,CASSLLGQRNSPLHF
15,TRBV4-2,TRBJ2-3,CASSQDLVGTYTQYF
15,TRBV6-5,TRBJ1-2,CASSYSGGTNYGYTF
15,TRBV6-1,TRBJ1-1,CASSSRQGWDAEAFF
11,TRBV20-1,TRBJ2-2,CSAREAGGLFF
11,TRBV7-9,TRBJ2-1,CASRSSGEQFF
19,TRBV3-1,TRBJ2-1,CASSPHGVAGGTDYNEQFF
15,TRBV10-2,TRBJ2-1,CASRAGGSSYNEQFF
17,TRBV6-8,TRBJ2-7,CASILESGTSRSYEQYF
15,TRBV10-3,TRBJ1-1,CAISAGVSMNTEAFF
16,TRBV20-1,TRBJ2-4,CSAVPSGQLAKNIQYF
21,TRBV5-1,TRBJ2-6,CASSSGLAGGQPHSGANVLTF
14,TRBV5-1,TRBJ2-5,CASSSTGTGETQYF
13,TRBV5-1,TRBJ1-2,CASSMDGQGGYTF
15,TRBV5-1,TRBJ2-7,CASGETGRIDSEQYF
16,TRBV6-1,TRBJ2-1,CASSRTSGGAIDEQFF
14,TRBV12-3/TRBV12-4,TRBJ2-7,CASSTGTRAYEQYF
17,TRBV29-1,TRBJ2-1,CSVEGVLRTGMRFEQFF
13,TRBV6-1,TRBJ2-5,CASTRFPSETQYF
17,TRBV18,TRBJ2-1,CASSPPVTSGGGNEQFF
11,TRBV12-5,TRBJ2-1,CASLTAVRQFF
13,TRBV15,TRBJ2-5,CATSRDEEGTQYF
14,TRBV5-1,TRBJ2-1,CASSLERPENEQFF
13,TRBV7-3,TRBJ1-2,CASSLKPGYGYTF
16,TRBV4-2,TRBJ2-2,CASSQASVTGNGELFF
14,TRBV15,TRBJ1-1,CATRKTRWRTEAFF
14,TRBV20-1,TRBJ2-5,CSATPGGDRETQYF
20,TRBV19,TRBJ2-2,CASSTRLAQPVAHNTGELFF
17,TRBV7-9,TRBJ2-6,CASSHTGAYSGANVLTF
14,TRBV25-1,TRBJ2-3,CATGSGGAADTQYF
17,TRBV4-2,TRBJ2-3,CASSPLETSGGTDTQYF
15,TRBV20-1,TRBJ1-1,CSAKKPTGGRTEAFF